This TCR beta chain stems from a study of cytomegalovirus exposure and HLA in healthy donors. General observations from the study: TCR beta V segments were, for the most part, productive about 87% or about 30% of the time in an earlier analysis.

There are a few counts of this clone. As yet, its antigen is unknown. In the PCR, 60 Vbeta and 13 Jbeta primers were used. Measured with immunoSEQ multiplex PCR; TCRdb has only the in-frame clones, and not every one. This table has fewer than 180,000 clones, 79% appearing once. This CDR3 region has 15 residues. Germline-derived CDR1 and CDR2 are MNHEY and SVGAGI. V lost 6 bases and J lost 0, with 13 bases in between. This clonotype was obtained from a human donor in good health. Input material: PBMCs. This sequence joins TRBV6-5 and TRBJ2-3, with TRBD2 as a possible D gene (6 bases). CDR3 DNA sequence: TGTGCCAGCAGGACCCCTGGGGGGAGCACAGATACGCAGTATTTT. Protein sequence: CASRTPGGSTDTQYF.